This TCR beta chain was captured in a study of cytomegalovirus exposure and HLA in healthy donors. Study information: The Caucasian-associated ancestry cluster contained approximately 81% of the 398 genotyped donors.

This PCR relied on a set of 60 Vbeta primers and 13 Jbeta primers. Profiled with immunoSEQ multiplex PCR; TCRdb holds only in-frame clones, not every one. This table holds about 76,000 clones, about three quarters found once. General study findings and limits: The CMV antigen specificity of a few CMV-associated chains was confirmed through in vitro analysis. Later, an analysis found that common viral pathogens appeared to be linked with several of the most significant clusters. Among CMV-associated TCR beta chains, most appeared HLA-restricted in a later analysis.

CDR1 and CDR2 (germline): KGHSH, LQKENI. This CDR3 is 13 amino acids long. Deletions cut 2 bases from V and 2 bases from J, with 7 bases between. The count of this clone is one. Its antigen remains unidentified. The chain employs TRBV18 and TRBJ2-7, with D possibly TRBD1 on 6 matching bases. This receptor was obtained from a male donor in good health and CMV-seropositive. The sample taken for sequencing was PBMCs. The CDR3 DNA follows: TGTGCCAGCTCACCAAACAGGGCCTACGAGCAGTACTTC. The encoded protein is CASSPNRAYEQYF.